This TCR beta chain was identified in a study of blood T cell repertoires in COVID-19. Whole-study context: Acute-phase and convalescent COVID-19 samples originated in the United States, Italy and Spain. Nucleic acid was either cDNA or gDNA, and it came from T cells, B-cell-depleted T cells, or PBMCs.

The V and J ends lost 0 bases and 2 bases respectively, with 8 bases between them. The CDR3 has 15 residues. In germline, CDR1 is KGHSH, CDR2 LQKENI. During active infection, Seattle patients enrolled and were then monitored through disease. Authors' data handling: Scientists estimated how many nucleated cells there were by amplifying reference gene primers. Profiled with immunoSEQ multiplex PCR; TCRdb holds only in-frame clones, not every one. V and J calls and clone size are as listed in that table; D and trimming were resolved from the DNA. The repertoire holds fewer than 350,000 clones, about 86% seen once, with more than 10% in the top ten.

Sample: peripheral blood. This chain links TRBV18 with TRBJ2-1; no definite D call. This sequence originates from a woman aged 25 to 39 with COVID-19, enrolled during active disease. In DNA, the CDR3 is TGTGCCAGCTCACCACCGTCGGGTCCCTACAATGAGCAGTTCTTC. Translation: CASSPPSGPYNEQFF.